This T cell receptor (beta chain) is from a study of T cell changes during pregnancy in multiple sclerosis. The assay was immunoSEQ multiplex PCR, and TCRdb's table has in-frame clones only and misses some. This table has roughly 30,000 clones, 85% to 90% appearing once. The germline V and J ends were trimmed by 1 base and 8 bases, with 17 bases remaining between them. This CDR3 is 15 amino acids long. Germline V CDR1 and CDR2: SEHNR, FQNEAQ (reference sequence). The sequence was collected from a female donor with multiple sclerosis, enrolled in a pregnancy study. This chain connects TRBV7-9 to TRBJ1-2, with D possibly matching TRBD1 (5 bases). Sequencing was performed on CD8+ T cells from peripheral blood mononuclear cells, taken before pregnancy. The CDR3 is CASSLGGESGGGYTF. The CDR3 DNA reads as TGTGCCAGCAGCTTAGGGGGGGAATCCGGCGGGGGCTACACCTTC. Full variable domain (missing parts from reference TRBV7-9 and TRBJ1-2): DTGVSQNPRHKITKRGQNVTFRCDPISEHNRLYWYRQTLGQGPEFLTYFQNEAQLEKSRLLSDRFSAERPKGSFSTLEIQRTEQGDSAMYLCASSLGGESGGGYTFGSGTRLTVV.